This T cell receptor (beta chain) was retrieved from a study of chemoradiotherapy in HPV16-positive cancers. Study-wide results and limits: Candidate HPV-specific clones and E7-related TCR motifs grew in tumor during treatment. In HPV16-positive patients, HPV-responsive T-cell expansion tracked better recurrence-free survival. The functional HPV-specific definition rests on just two HPV16-positive patients.

Germline assignment: CDR1 KGHSH and CDR2 LQKENI. The CDR3 has 14 residues. V lost 0 bases, J lost 5 bases, and 11 bases lay in between. Sequencing was performed with immunoSEQ multiplex PCR; in TCRdb, only in-frame clones are kept and a portion is missing. The sample holds 450 to 600 clones, 88% seen once. For this clone: Its cognate antigen is unknown.

The rearrangement links TRBV18 to TRBJ2-7; D is uncertain. The sample here was tumor tissue, taken from a patient who underwent chemoradiotherapy. The sequence was collected from a human donor with HPV-associated anogenital cancer. The CDR3 loop is CASSPPSFSHEQYF. The CDR3 DNA reads as TGTGCCAGCTCACCACCAAGTTTCAGTCACGAGCAGTACTTC.